The following is a T cell receptor (beta chain) sequence with its context. This record comes from a study of cytomegalovirus exposure and HLA in healthy donors. PCR primers comprised 60 Vbeta and 13 Jbeta primers. Profiled with immunoSEQ multiplex PCR; TCRdb holds only in-frame clones, not every one. The sample includes about 70,000 clones, approximately 67% seen only once; the top ten take around 2.8%. The V gene lost 5 bases and the J gene lost 1 base, with 8 bases spanning the gap. The germline CDR1 and CDR2 sequences are SGHTA and FQGNSA. The CDR3 is 14 residues long. Sequencing was done on a sample of PBMCs. This sequence joins TRBV7-2 and TRBJ2-2; possible D gene TRBD2, 5 bases. The sequence derives from a man aged 30-40 years in good health and CMV-seronegative. The CDR3 loop reads CASSGGRNTGELFF. In nucleotides, the CDR3 is TGTGCCAGCAGCGGAGGAAGGAACACCGGGGAGCTGTTTTTT.